Listed below are T cell receptor beta chains from one sample, sequenced in a study of memory B cells and T cells in multiple sclerosis. These receptors' targets are unknown. Using immunoSEQ multiplex PCR, the repertoire was profiled, and TCRdb retains in-frame clones only, with some absent. The repertoire holds 30,000 to 40,000 clones, with about 83% as singletons. Sample: PBMCs from blood kept in culture. Receptors were obtained from a human donor with multiple sclerosis. Both conserved end residues are part of each CDR3. Each record gives: CDR3 protein, CDR3 DNA, J gene, D gene, V gene. D genes are given only for firm matches.

CASSERGTEAFF	TGTGCCAGCAGTGAGAGGGGGACTGAAGCTTTCTTT	TRBJ1-1	NA	TRBV25-1
CASSEAGTGVAKNIQYF	TGTGCCAGCAGTGAGGCCGGGACAGGGGTAGCCAAAAACATTCAGTACTTC	TRBJ2-4	TRBD1	TRBV27
CASSWGTSGKISGELFF	TGCGCCAGCAGCTGGGGGACTAGCGGAAAAATCTCCGGGGAGCTGTTTTTT	TRBJ2-2	TRBD2	TRBV5-1
CASSLGGTGELFF	TGTGCCAGCAGTTTAGGGGGTACCGGGGAGCTGTTTTTT	TRBJ2-2	NA	TRBV28
CASSPWGATTEAFF	TGTGCCAGCAGCCCCTGGGGGGCGACCACTGAAGCTTTCTTT	TRBJ1-1	NA	TRBV7-3
CASKRGDRETQYF	TGTGCCAGCAAAAGGGGGGACCGAGAGACCCAGTACTTC	TRBJ2-5	NA	TRBV27
CASSEYRGVGDTQYF	TGTGCCAGCAGTGAATACAGGGGGGTAGGTGATACGCAGTATTTT	TRBJ2-3	TRBD1	TRBV6-1
CASAYRRVDEQYF	TGTGCCAGCGCTTACCGAAGGGTAGATGAGCAGTACTTC	TRBJ2-7	NA	TRBV2
CASTRGSARATDTQYF	TGTGCCAGCACCAGAGGGTCCGCTCGGGCTACAGATACGCAGTATTTT	TRBJ2-3	NA	TRBV28
CASSLRGLGDYEQYF	TGTGCCAGCAGCCTACGGGGACTAGGTGACTACGAGCAGTACTTC	TRBJ2-7	TRBD2	TRBV7-6
CASKTPNLNTEAFF	TGTGCCAGCAAGACACCTAACCTGAACACTGAAGCTTTCTTT	TRBJ1-1	NA	TRBV7-2
CASSPRQNNQPQHF	TGTGCCAGCAGTCCCCGACAGAACAATCAGCCCCAGCATTTT	TRBJ1-5	NA	TRBV27
CASSVPAGDTQYF	TGTGCCAGCAGTGTCCCCGCCGGGGATACGCAGTATTTT	TRBJ2-3	NA	TRBV2
CASSSIGYEQYF	TGTGCCAGCAGCTCAATCGGCTACGAGCAGTACTTC	TRBJ2-7	NA	TRBV27
CASSVRQENTEAFF	TGTGCCAGCAGCGTAAGACAGGAGAACACTGAAGCTTTCTTT	TRBJ1-1	NA	TRBV9
CASSGAGVLEQYF	TGTGCCAGCAGCGGGGCGGGAGTCCTTGAGCAGTACTTC	TRBJ2-7	TRBD2	TRBV7-8
CASSPTGVSGNTIYF	TGTGCCAGCAGTCCTACAGGGGTTTCTGGAAACACCATATATTTT	TRBJ1-3	TRBD1	TRBV9
CAISDKLSGANVLTF	TGTGCCATCAGTGATAAGCTCTCTGGGGCCAACGTCCTGACTTTC	TRBJ2-6	NA	TRBV10-3
CASSQDPGGKAEAFF	TGTGCCAGCAGCCAAGACCCAGGGGGTAAGGCTGAAGCTTTCTTT	TRBJ1-1	TRBD1	TRBV14
CASSLFARGDQPQHF	TGTGCCAGCAGTTTATTTGCCAGGGGCGATCAGCCCCAGCATTTT	TRBJ1-5	NA	TRBV27
CASSRDFYNEQFF	TGCGCCAGCAGTCGGGACTTCTACAATGAGCAGTTCTTC	TRBJ2-1	NA	TRBV5-1
CATAEANEQFF	TGTGCCACCGCAGAGGCTAATGAGCAGTTCTTC	TRBJ2-1	NA	TRBV15
CASSLGTGTGEKLFF	TGCGCCAGCAGCTTGGGGACAGGGACTGGCGAAAAACTGTTTTTT	TRBJ1-4	TRBD1	TRBV5-1
CASSLMYTGELFF	TGTGCCAGCAGCTTAATGTACACCGGGGAGCTGTTTTTT	TRBJ2-2	NA	TRBV11-2
CASSLIGGDEQYF	TGTGCCAGCAGCTTAATTGGGGGCGACGAGCAGTACTTC	TRBJ2-7	NA	TRBV11-2
CAGRRANEKLFF	TGTGCCGGGCGGAGGGCTAATGAAAAACTGTTTTTT	TRBJ1-4	NA	TRBV6-6
CASRGMDRAEYF	TGTGCCAGCAGGGGGATGGACAGGGCGGAGTACTTC	TRBJ2-7	TRBD1	TRBV7-9
CASSLFEQYF	TGTGCCAGCAGCTTGTTCGAGCAGTACTTC	TRBJ2-7	NA	TRBV11-3